This T cell receptor (beta chain) was recovered during a study of early T cells in non-severe SARS-CoV-2 infection. The overall study: Bulk RNA isolated from unsorted whole blood underwent sequencing; chains were not paired. Study findings and constraints: Sequences matched to VDJdb favored anti-spike CD8 responses, while private and CD4 specificities were missed.

Individual cDNA molecules received unique molecular identifiers during library preparation. TCRdb re-analysed the 5' RACE reads in MiXCR, keeping a single row per CDR3 protein. The profile shows around 35,000 distinct CDR3 sequences, 5.8% of them singletons. This CDR3 comprises 15 residues. Deletions cut 1 base from V and 8 bases from J, with 13 bases between. Looked up from germline, CDR1 is SGDLS and CDR2 is YYNGEE. This clonotype occurred many times. The antigen is not known. This chain links TRBV9 with TRBJ1-6, with D possibly being TRBD1 (5 bases). Input material: whole blood. This sequence was found in an adult who was a healthcare worker with PCR-confirmed SARS-CoV-2 infection or an uninfected control (not recorded which). The CDR3 DNA reads as TGTGCCAGCAGCGTAAGAGGGACGGCAGATTCACCCCTCCACTTT. It codes for CASSVRGTADSPLHF. Drawing the rest from reference TRBV9 and TRBJ1-6, the complete variable domain is DSGVTQTPKHLITATGQRVTLRCSPRSGDLSVYWYQQSLDQGLQFLIQYYNGEERAKGNILERFSAQQFPDLHSELNLSSLELGDSALYFCASSVRGTADSPLHFGNGTRLTVT.